Shown below are 16 T cell receptor beta chains from a single sample sequenced in a study of cytomegalovirus exposure and HLA in healthy donors. Some clones are missing from TCRdb's copy, which holds only in-frame ones; the method was immunoSEQ multiplex PCR. Here the sample spans about 360,000 clones, 86% being singletons. Input material: PBMCs. The receptor source for this set is a woman younger than 30 in good health and CMV-seronegative.

CDR3 region: CASSPPTSAEQFF. The CDR3 DNA follows: TGTGCCAGCAGCCCGCCCACTAGCGCTGAGCAGTTCTTC. The chain joins TRBV5-4 to TRBJ2-1, with TRBD2 matching over 7 bases. From germline, CDR1 is SGHNT and CDR2 YYREEE (reference sequence). The CDR3 runs to 13 residues. The trim removed 4 bases at V and 9 bases at J, leaving 7 bases unmatched.

The chain joins TRBV2 to TRBJ1-2, with D maybe TRBD1 (5 bases). The germline V and J ends were trimmed by 5 bases and 3 bases, with 13 bases remaining between them. Germline V CDR1 and CDR2: SNHLY, FYNNEI. This CDR3 comprises 14 residues. The CDR3 loop reads CASSKAGPDYGYTF. Here the CDR3 DNA reads TGTGCCAGCAGTAAGGCAGGGCCTGACTATGGCTACACCTTC.

The V and J genes are TRBV2 and TRBJ1-1; D is unclear. CDR3 length equals 16 residues. The V gene's germline CDR1 is SNHLY and CDR2 FYNNEI. Trimming took off 3 bases at V and 3 bases at J, with 17 bases between the two ends. CDR3 in amino acids: CASSEFGGNSDTEAFF. The CDR3 bases are TGTGCCAGCAGTGAGTTCGGAGGGAACTCCGACACTGAAGCTTTCTTT.

V usage is TRBV28 and J usage is TRBJ1-5; TRBD1 aligns across 9 bases. This CDR3 spans 16 amino acids. Germline lookup yields CDR1 MDHEN and CDR2 SYDVKM. J lost 4 bases, V lost 3 bases, and 7 bases had no gene match. In nucleotides, the CDR3 is TGTGCCAGCAGTTTTACCGGGACAGGGCCGAATCAGCCCCAGCATTTT. Residues: CASSFTGTGPNQPQHF.

This sequence joins TRBV7-9 and TRBJ1-3; a possible D gene is TRBD1 (6 bases). The CDR3 spans 15 residues. Germline V CDR1 and CDR2: SEHNR, FQNEAQ (reference sequence). Trimming cost V 1 base and J 2 bases, with 9 bases left between them. CDR3 sequence reads: CASSLDREAGNTIYF. As DNA, the CDR3 is TGTGCCAGCAGCTTAGACAGGGAAGCTGGAAACACCATATATTTT.

The genes are TRBV28 and TRBJ2-2, with D possibly matching TRBD2 (6 bases). The CDR3 spans 14 residues. Per the germline V gene, CDR1 is MDHEN and CDR2 is SYDVKM. Trimming stripped 6 bases from V and 5 bases from J, with 13 bases between. The CDR3: CASSPGGVTGELFF. CDR3 in DNA: TGTGCCAGCAGCCCCGGGGGAGTTACCGGGGAGCTGTTTTTT.

V and J are TRBV6-1 and TRBJ2-3; 12 positions match TRBD2. The CDR3 consists of 17 residues. Germline V gene data show CDR1 as MNHNS and CDR2 as SASEGT. Losses at the gene ends were 1 base for V and 5 bases for J; bases not matched to a gene: 7. CDR3 in amino acids: CASSEDRLAGVVDTQYF. For the CDR3, the DNA is TGTGCCAGCAGTGAAGACCGACTAGCGGGAGTGGTAGATACGCAGTATTTT.

This chain uses TRBV2 with TRBJ1-1; D possibly corresponds to TRBD1 (6 bases). In germline, CDR1 is SNHLY, CDR2 FYNNEI. V lost 11 bases, J lost 6 bases, and 16 bases lay in between. The CDR3 runs 12 residues. The CDR3 sequence: CALTLGGPEAFF. CDR3 in DNA: TGTGCCTTAACCTTAGGGGGTCCTGAAGCTTTCTTT.

V usage is TRBV27 and J usage is TRBJ1-4; D uncertain. The CDR3 is 14 residues long. Deletions cut 3 bases from V and 8 bases from J, with 13 bases between. Germline CDR1 and CDR2: MNHEY and SMNVEV (reference sequence). The CDR3: CASSLAGSGEKLFF. In nucleotides, the CDR3 is TGTGCCAGCAGTTTGGCGGGATCGGGGGAAAAACTGTTTTTT. Full variable domain (outside the CDR3, taken from reference TRBV27 and TRBJ1-4): EAQVTQNPRYLITVTGKKLTVTCSQNMNHEYMSWYRQDPGLGLRQIYYSMNVEVTDKGDVPEGYKVSRKEKRNFPLILESPSPNQTSLYFCASSLAGSGEKLFFGSGTQLSVL.

V and J are TRBV14 and TRBJ2-5, with TRBD2 identical over 15 bases. This CDR3 contains 18 residues. After removal of 4 bases from V and 2 bases from J, the junction contained 8 bases not matched to a gene. CDR1 is SGHDN and CDR2 is FVKESK in the germline V gene. This CDR3 is CASSRPGLAGGGQETQYF. CDR3 nucleotides: TGTGCCAGCAGCCGTCCGGGACTAGCGGGAGGTGGACAAGAGACCCAGTACTTC.

The V call is TRBV5-4, the J call TRBJ2-1, with 9 bases that match TRBD1. Trimming at V came to 6 bases and at J to 9 bases, leaving 13 bases not matched to a gene. The CDR3 contains 15 residues. Germline CDR1 SGHNT, CDR2 YYREEE (reference sequence). CDR3 in amino acids: CASKSTGQGSGEQFF. CDR3 DNA: TGTGCCAGCAAATCAACCGGACAGGGGTCGGGTGAGCAGTTCTTC.

The chain has TRBV15 and TRBJ2-5; 11 bases are a match to TRBD1. Losses at the gene ends were 3 bases for V and 1 base for J; bases not matched to a gene: 1. CDR1 and CDR2 from the germline V gene are LNHNV and YYDKDF (reference sequence). The CDR3 is 15 residues long. CDR3 nucleotides: TGTGCCACCAGCAGGGACAGGGGGCTCCAAGAGACCCAGTACTTC. This codes for CATSRDRGLQETQYF.

This chain connects TRBV4-2 to TRBJ1-2; the match to TRBD1 covers 9 bases. Germline V gene data show CDR1 as LGHNA and CDR2 as YNFKEQ. Trimming removed 3 bases from V and 5 bases from J; junction bases left unmatched: 4. The CDR3 has 14 residues. CDR3 loop: CASSHAGTGYGYTF. CDR3 nucleotide sequence: TGTGCCAGCAGCCATGCCGGGACAGGGTATGGCTACACCTTC.

The chain links TRBV7-9 to TRBJ2-2; TRBD2 aligns across 10 bases. CDR1 is SEHNR and CDR2 is FQNEAQ in the germline V gene (reference sequence). The V and J ends lost 2 bases and 6 bases, in that order; junction bases with no gene match: 3. The CDR3 extends over 15 amino acids. In DNA form, the CDR3 reads TGTGCCAGCAGCTTACTAGCGGGGGAAGCCGGGGAGCTGTTTTTT. Amino acid sequence: CASSLLAGEAGELFF.

This clone was recorded only once. This rearrangement joins TRBV27 to TRBJ1-1, with unresolved D. This CDR3 contains 13 residues. Trimming cost V 4 bases and J 6 bases, with 12 bases left between them. Germline CDR1 is MNHEY and CDR2 is SMNVEV (reference sequence). Here the CDR3 DNA reads TGTGCCAGCAGTTCCCGCGGGTCTCCTGAAGCTTTCTTT. Protein: CASSSRGSPEAFF.

The chain couples TRBV28 to TRBJ2-5; D may be TRBD2 (6 bases). The CDR3 loop spans 17 amino acids. V was cut by 4 bases and J by 5 bases, with 23 bases left in between. The germline gives CDR1 MDHEN, CDR2 SYDVKM. CDR3 loop: CASSYHTRDSNPETQYF. The CDR3 nucleotides are TGTGCCAGCAGTTACCATACCCGGGACTCGAACCCGGAGACCCAGTACTTC. Full variable domain (remainder filled in from reference TRBV28 and TRBJ2-5): DVKVTQSSRYLVKRTGEKVFLECVQDMDHENMFWYRQDPGLGLRLIYFSYDVKMKEKGDIPEGYSVSREKKERFSLILESASTNQTSMYLCASSYHTRDSNPETQYFGPGTRLLVL.